The 18 T cell receptor beta chains listed next were all sequenced from one sample in a study of molecular identifiers for immune sequencing clone quantification. TCRdb re-called the PCR reads through MiXCR, storing one row per CDR3 protein. The data contain about 40,000 distinct CDR3 sequences, under 25% of them singletons. Sequences were obtained from naive CD8+ T cells from blood, with Jurkat cell RNA spiked in. Indicated subset: FACS-sorted CD8+CD4-CCR7+CD45RA+ naive T cells. These receptor sequences come from a human donor in good health. Some libraries in this study had Jurkat cell RNA spiked in.

The CDR3 nucleotides read TGCAGCGTTGCCCTCCCTGGGAGGACCTACGAGCAGTACTTC. It codes for CSVALPGRTYEQYF. The chain employs TRBV29-1 and TRBJ2-7; tentative D call: TRBD2 (6 bases). There are 14 residues in the CDR3. Between the trimmed V and J ends, which lost 4 bases and 2 bases, there was a span of 15 bases. Germline V lookup: CDR1 SQVTM, CDR2 ANQGSEA.

This clonotype has only a few counts. This rearrangement joins TRBV4-1 to TRBJ2-7; 8 bases align to TRBD1. J gave up 6 bases and V 4 bases, and 2 bases lay outside the gene matches. This CDR3 region has 12 residues. The V gene's germline CDR1 is MGHRA and CDR2 YSYEKL. This CDR3 reads CASSPGQGEQYF. CDR3 in DNA: TGCGCCAGCAGCCCAGGACAGGGCGAGCAGTACTTC.

This clonotype was seen ten or more times. This chain uses TRBV6-2 or TRBV6-3 with TRBJ2-2; maybe TRBD1 (6 bases). Trimming left V 4 bases short and J 3 bases short, with 9 bases between. The CDR3 consists of 14 residues. Germline V gives CDR1 MNHEY, CDR2 SVGEGT. For the CDR3, the DNA is TGTGCCAGCAGTTCGGACAGCTACACCGGGGAGCTGTTTTTT. Translation: CASSSDSYTGELFF.

In this sample, this clonotype turned up many times. The chain combines TRBV7-6 with TRBJ1-5; tentative D call: TRBD1 (5 bases). Germline CDR1 reads SGHVS; CDR2 reads FNYEAQ. This CDR3 region has 17 residues. V lost 4 bases to trimming and J lost 0 bases, with 16 bases between them. The CDR3 here is CASSSGKDLYSNQPQHF. The CDR3 coding sequence is TGTGCCAGCAGCTCAGGGAAAGATCTTTATAGCAATCAGCCCCAGCATTTT.

J is TRBJ2-7 and V is TRBV9; possible D gene TRBD1, 5 bases. There are 14 residues in the CDR3. Trimming left V 4 bases short and J 5 bases short, with 16 bases between. From germline, CDR1 is SGDLS and CDR2 YYNGEE. The CDR3: CASSTGRSMDEQYF. Here the CDR3 DNA reads TGTGCCAGCAGCACAGGTAGGTCTATGGACGAGCAGTACTTC.

This clonotype was recorded many times. The chain has TRBV15 and TRBJ2-3; unclear D gene. Deletions cut 9 bases from V and 1 base from J, with 11 bases between. The CDR3 extends over 13 amino acids. Germline V lookup: CDR1 LNHNV, CDR2 YYDKDF (reference sequence). In DNA, the CDR3 is TGTGCCACAAGACATGGAGGCACAGATACGCAGTATTTT. The encoded protein is CATRHGGTDTQYF.

In this sample, this clonotype turned up many times. The J gene is TRBJ2-1, the V gene TRBV7-2; TRBD2 aligns across 15 bases. Germline V gene sequence: CDR1 SGHTA, CDR2 FQGNSA. The CDR3 consists of 17 residues. The ends lost 5 bases at V and 2 bases at J; junction bases unmatched: 4. The CDR3 coding sequence is TGTGCCAGCAGCCCAGGACTAGCGGGGGGGCCCTACAATGAGCAGTTCTTC. It translates to CASSPGLAGGPYNEQFF.

This clonotype showed up just a few times. Just one base apart from a much larger clone, this may be a read error. The chain links TRBV7-9 to TRBJ2-1, with a possible D match to TRBD2 (5 bases). This CDR3 spans 14 amino acids. CDR1 is SEHNR and CDR2 is FQNEAQ in the germline V gene (reference sequence). Trimming left V 4 bases short and J 2 bases short, with 9 bases between. CDR3 in amino acids: CASSSGGAYNEQFF. DNA for the CDR3: TGTGCCAGCAGCTCTGGAGGAGCCTACAATGAGCAGTTCTTC.

This clonotype appeared many times. The chain links TRBV24-1 to TRBJ2-2; possible D gene TRBD1, 5 bases. The CDR3 has 17 residues. The V gene's germline CDR1 is KGHDR and CDR2 SFDVKD. Trimming shortened V by 7 bases and J by 0 bases, and 17 bases separated the two germline ends. CDR3: CATRNLRTYTNTGELFF. In nucleotides, the CDR3 is TGTGCCACCAGAAACCTCCGGACATACACGAACACCGGGGAGCTGTTTTTT.

This clonotype occurred many times. The chain combines TRBV6-1 with TRBJ1-1, with D unclear. V lost 6 bases, J lost 2 bases, and 7 bases lay in between. The CDR3 is 12 residues long. From germline, CDR1 is MNHNS and CDR2 SASEGT. The CDR3 nucleotides are TGTGCCAGCAGCCCTGACAACACTGAAGCTTTCTTT. It specifies CASSPDNTEAFF.

Of note for this clonotype: This sequence may be a read error, since a much larger clone differs from it by one base. The genes are TRBV10-1 and TRBJ2-7, with D possibly being TRBD1 (5 bases). This CDR3 comprises 13 residues. V was cut by 5 bases and J by 3 bases, with 11 bases left in between. Germline V gene data show CDR1 as WNHNN and CDR2 as SYGVQD (reference sequence). The CDR3 sequence: CASSPTTGYEQYF. The CDR3 DNA reads TGCGCCAGCAGTCCTACTACAGGCTACGAGCAGTACTTC.

For this clonotype: The conserved closing phenylalanine or tryptophan is absent in this CDR3, likely reflecting a read error. The rearrangement links TRBV6-1 to TRBJ1-5; the D is unclear. Germline values: CDR1 MNHNS, CDR2 SASEGT. The CDR3 is 16 residues long. V lost 4 bases to trimming and J lost 0 bases, with 13 bases between them. The CDR3 region has the DNA TGTGCCAGCAGTGTTAAGGGTAACCCTAGCAATCAGCCCCAGCATTCT. Translation: CASSVKGNPSNQPQHS.

The sample holds many counts of this clonotype. The chain uses TRBV25-1 and TRBJ1-1; D is unclear. The V end was cut by 5 bases, the J end by 1 base, with 11 bases between. Germline V gives CDR1 MGHDK, CDR2 SYGVNS. The CDR3 totals 14 residues. The CDR3: CASSPGGSNTEAFF. The CDR3 region has the DNA TGTGCCAGCAGTCCGGGAGGGTCGAACACTGAAGCTTTCTTT.

This clonotype was counted between two and nine times. The J gene is TRBJ2-5, the V gene TRBV6-2 or TRBV6-3, with unresolved D. Per germline, CDR1 MNHEY and CDR2 SVGEGT. V gave up 0 bases and J gave up 5 bases, with 4 bases separating them. The CDR3 spans 12 residues. The CDR3 reads CASSYSLETQYF. DNA for the CDR3: TGTGCCAGCAGTTACTCGCTCGAGACCCAGTACTTC.

This clonotype showed up many times. The chain combines TRBV2 with TRBJ2-1; a weak D match, TRBD1 (6 bases). CDR1 and CDR2 from the germline V gene are SNHLY and FYNNEI. Deletions cut 6 bases from V and 4 bases from J, with 13 bases between. The CDR3 has 14 residues. The CDR3 spells CASSRYQGYNEQFF. The CDR3 coding sequence is TGTGCCAGCAGCCGATATCAGGGGTACAATGAGCAGTTCTTC.

This clonotype was recorded at least ten times. The V call is TRBV28, the J call TRBJ2-2; 14 bases map to TRBD2. Germline CDR1 is MDHEN and CDR2 is SYDVKM. Trimming cost V 3 bases and J 4 bases; bases outside gene matches: 4. The CDR3 spans 17 residues. CDR3 amino acids: CASSFPGLAGGTGELFF. CDR3 DNA sequence: TGTGCCAGCAGTTTTCCCGGACTAGCGGGAGGCACCGGGGAGCTGTTTTTT.

This clonotype was recorded many times. The chain combines TRBV28 with TRBJ2-5; a weak D match, TRBD2 (6 bases). Germline V gives CDR1 MDHEN, CDR2 SYDVKM. Trimming pared 7 bases from V and 7 bases from J, leaving 31 bases between. This CDR3 is built from 18 residues. The CDR3 loop reads CASTTDILSGGLVWTQYF. The DNA for the CDR3 is TGTGCCAGCACTACGGACATTCTTAGCGGTGGACTGGTTTGGACCCAGTACTTC.

The chain recombines TRBV5-1 with TRBJ2-7; D may be TRBD1 or TRBD2 (5 bases each). With 4 bases removed from V and 0 bases from J, the gap between germline ends came to 11 bases. Looked up from germline, CDR1 is SGHRS and CDR2 is YFSETQ. CDR3 length: 14 residues. In DNA form, the CDR3 reads TGCGCCAGCAGCCGGGACGTGGGCTCCTACGAGCAGTACTTC. This gives the protein CASSRDVGSYEQYF.